This note documents a single TCR beta chain sequence. The antigen this receptor binds is unknown. The record has no base qualities; no much larger clone is one base away. These data originate in a study of cytomegalovirus exposure and HLA in healthy donors listed by TCRdb under 2017. Background for the entire study: According to a later analysis, the 110 or so validation repertoires were produced on the same platform as the 600 to 850 repertoires of the first cohort. The study aimed to test whether signatures of past pathogen exposure could be identified by cataloging public T cell receptors. A separate validation cohort of roughly 130 different subjects was used in addition to the 666-subject first cohort. To predict cytomegalovirus infection status, the study brought together high-throughput TCR immunosequencing, statistical association of individual TCRs with disease status, and machine learning. Study-level results and caveats: In vitro tests confirmed that a few of the cytomegalovirus-associated TCR beta chains recognize cytomegalovirus antigens. According to the authors, the approach could potentially be generalized to other disease states and immunological phenotypes. A later analysis had no HLA typing for the validation cohort, so co-occurrence there was scored across all 130 or so repertoires. In both the original and validation cohorts, the classifier was reported to diagnose cytomegalovirus status with high specificity and sensitivity. A later analysis found that TCRs clustered in the first cohort also tended to co-occur in the roughly 110 validation repertoires, with approximately 93% of cluster scores above 0. A total of 164 TCR beta chains were listed by the study as associated with cytomegalovirus. Across donors, most TCR sequences were observed very rarely, whereas some public TCRs were present in many individuals.

Donors formed part of the validation cohort, which comprised 120 subjects and was distinct from the first cohort of 670 or so subjects. Libraries were made using the immunoSEQ multiplex PCR assay. The study's own analysis went as follows. A statistical classification framework was built for diagnosing cytomegalovirus status from the catalog of TCR beta chain sequences. Sourced from immuneACCESS, this table was stored by TCRdb with only in-frame sequences that have V and J called. A share of the clones is absent; for the studies checked, an unresolved V gene accounts for under half, and the remainder has no known explanation. V, J and clone size are taken as reported in that table, and D and trimming were inferred from the DNA itself. Within this sample are over 85,000 clones, with about 94% of them counted one time only. The ten most abundant clones make up 0.89% of the sample. According to the germline V gene, CDR1 reads MGHRA and CDR2 reads YSYEKL. Trimming removed 5 bases from V and 5 bases from J, leaving 12 bases between the germline ends. The CDR3 runs 13 residues from the cysteine to the phenylalanine. The entry retains the CDR3 DNA only, 39 bases that are in frame from base 1.

Recombination linked TRBV4-1 to TRBJ2-5, and TRBD2 may be the D gene, going by 5 matching bases. Input material: PBMCs. This sequence originates from a woman aged 18-35 years in good health and CMV-seronegative. The CDR3 has the sequence CASSGRGSETQYF. The DNA sequence is given as TGCGCCAGCAGCGGTCGGGGTTCTGAGACCCAGTACTTC.